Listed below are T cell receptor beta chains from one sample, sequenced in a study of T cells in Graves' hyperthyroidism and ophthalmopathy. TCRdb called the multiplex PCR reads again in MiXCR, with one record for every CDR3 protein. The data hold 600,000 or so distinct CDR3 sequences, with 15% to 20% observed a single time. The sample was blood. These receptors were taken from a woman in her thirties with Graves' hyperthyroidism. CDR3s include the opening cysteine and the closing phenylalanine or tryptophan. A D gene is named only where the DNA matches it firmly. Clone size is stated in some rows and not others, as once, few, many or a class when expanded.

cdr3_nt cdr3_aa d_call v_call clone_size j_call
TGTGCCAGCAGCCGACTGCCCCGGAGCACAGATACGCAGTATTTT CASSRLPRSTDTQYF - TRBV7-2 many TRBJ2-3
TGTGCCAGCAGTGAGACAGGGGGATCTGGAAACACCATATATTTT CASSETGGSGNTIYF TRBD1 TRBV6-1 - TRBJ1-3
TGTGCCAGCAGCTTAGCCCCACTCGTAGAGCAGTTCTTC CASSLAPLVEQFF - TRBV11-3 many TRBJ2-1
TGTGCCAGCAGCGCGAAGGCCCGGAATTCCTACGAGCAGTACTTC CASSAKARNSYEQYF - TRBV7-9 - TRBJ2-7
TGTGCCAGCAGAAAATCGAACCGACTGAATAATGAAAAACTGTTTTTT CASRKSNRLNNEKLFF - TRBV12-3/TRBV12-4 - TRBJ1-4
TGTGCCAGCAGCGTAGAGGGAGGTGCCGGCACCGGGGAGCTGTTTTTT CASSVEGGAGTGELFF - TRBV9 - TRBJ2-2
TGCAGCGTTGCTTTGGGAAGGAAAACTGAAGCTTTCTTT CSVALGRKTEAFF - TRBV29-1 - TRBJ1-1
TGCAGTGCTAGAGGACTAGCGGTCCTCTCCTACAATGAGCAGTTCTTC CSARGLAVLSYNEQFF TRBD2 TRBV20-1 many TRBJ2-1
TGTGCCAGCAGCTTAGAATTCTACACTGAAGCTTTCTTT CASSLEFYTEAFF - TRBV11-2 many TRBJ1-1
TGCGCCAGCACACCCACTAGCGGTTTACAAGGGAATGAGCAGTTCTTC CASTPTSGLQGNEQFF TRBD2 TRBV5-1 few TRBJ2-1